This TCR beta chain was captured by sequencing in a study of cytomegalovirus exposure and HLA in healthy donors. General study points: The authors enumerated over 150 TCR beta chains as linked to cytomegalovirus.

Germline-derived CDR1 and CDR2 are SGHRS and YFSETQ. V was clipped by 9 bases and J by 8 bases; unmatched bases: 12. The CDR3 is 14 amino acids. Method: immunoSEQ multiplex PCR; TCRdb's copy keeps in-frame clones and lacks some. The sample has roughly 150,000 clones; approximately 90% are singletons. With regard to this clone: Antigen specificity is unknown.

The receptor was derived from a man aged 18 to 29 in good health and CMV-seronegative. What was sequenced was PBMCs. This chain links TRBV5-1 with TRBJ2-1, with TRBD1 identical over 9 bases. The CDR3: CATSLGQGRDEQFF. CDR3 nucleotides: TGCGCCACCTCACTTGGACAGGGGAGGGATGAGCAGTTCTTC.